The 14 T cell receptor beta chains presented below share a single source sample, sequenced in a study of T cell responses to AZD1222 COVID-19 vaccine. The protocol was immunoSEQ multiplex PCR, while the TCRdb copy is restricted to in-frame clones and leaves out a portion. This table holds 93,000 or so clones, roughly 91% found once. This sample comprised peripheral blood, obtained on day 0 of AZD1222 vaccination. The receptors originated from an adult in good health.

The chain recombines TRBV18 with TRBJ2-5, with 7 positions matching TRBD1. The junction had 3 bases not matched to a gene; V was cut back by 5 bases and J by 3 bases. The CDR3 extends over 13 amino acids. CDR1 is KGHSH, CDR2 LQKENI, per germline. CDR3 loop: CASSVGQKETQYF. The CDR3 DNA reads as TGTGCCAGCTCAGTGGGACAGAAAGAGACCCAGTACTTC.

The count of this clone is one. The V gene is TRBV7-2, the J gene TRBJ2-1; 8 bases are shared with TRBD2. There are 15 residues in the CDR3. V gave up 5 bases and J gave up 8 bases; unmatched junction bases: 11. The germline gives CDR1 SGHTA, CDR2 FQGNSA. Here the CDR3 reads CASSEAGGSGYEQFF. The CDR3 nucleotides read TGTGCCAGCAGCGAGGCGGGGGGTTCTGGCTATGAGCAGTTCTTC. The entire variable domain, with the rest obtained from reference TRBV7-2 and TRBJ2-1, is as follows: GAGVSQSPSNKVTEKGKDVELRCDPISGHTALYWYRQSLGQGLEFLIYFQGNSAPDKSGLPSDRFSAERTGGSVSTLTIQRTQQEDSAVYLCASSEAGGSGYEQFFGPGTRLTVL.

This chain connects TRBV6-5 to TRBJ2-7, with 7 bases aligning to TRBD2. The trim removed 4 bases at V and 2 bases at J, leaving 5 bases unmatched. Germline V gene sequence: CDR1 MNHEY, CDR2 SVGAGI. This CDR3 region has 14 residues. CDR3 amino acids: CASSSRLAPYEQYF. The DNA for the CDR3 is TGTGCCAGCAGTTCCCGACTAGCCCCCTACGAGCAGTACTTC.

J is TRBJ1-5 and V is TRBV30; D not resolved. V lost 1 base and J lost 1, with 8 bases in between. This CDR3 spans 14 amino acids. CDR1 and CDR2 from the germline V gene are GTSNPN and SVGIG (reference sequence). The CDR3 sequence: CAWSALGSNQPQHF. The CDR3 DNA sequence: TGTGCCTGGAGTGCGCTAGGCAGCAATCAGCCCCAGCATTTT.

The V call is TRBV19, the J call TRBJ1-2, with D perhaps matching TRBD1 (5 bases). CDR3 length: 14 amino acids. Deletions cut 3 bases from V and 2 bases from J, with 10 bases between. The V gene's germline CDR1 is LNHDA and CDR2 SQIVND (reference sequence). The CDR3 nucleotides are TGTGCCAGTAGTATCACAGGCGTGAACTATGGCTACACCTTC. It translates to CASSITGVNYGYTF.

This clone was recorded only once. The chain has TRBV7-2 and TRBJ2-7, with 11 bases lining up with TRBD2. The V segment lost 3 bases and the J segment 4 bases; nucleotides outside the gene matches: 11. The CDR3 has 17 amino acids. In germline, CDR1 is SGHTA, CDR2 FQGNSA. Here the CDR3 reads CASSFQSSGRAPYEQYF. The CDR3 bases are TGTGCCAGCAGCTTCCAAAGTAGCGGGAGGGCGCCTTACGAGCAGTACTTC.

This chain joins TRBV28 and TRBJ2-1; 12 nucleotides agree with TRBD2. In germline, CDR1 is MDHEN, CDR2 SYDVKM. This CDR3 comprises 20 residues. Germline trimming cut 7 bases from V and 9 bases from J; bases unmatched to any gene: 25. The CDR3 sequence is CASKVSRARSSGRAFGEQFF. CDR3 coding DNA: TGTGCCAGCAAAGTAAGTAGGGCACGGTCTAGCGGGAGGGCCTTCGGTGAGCAGTTCTTC.

The chain joins TRBV28 to TRBJ2-2, with a tentative D call TRBD2 (7 bases). The CDR3 covers 16 residues. CDR1 is MDHEN, CDR2 SYDVKM, per germline. V lost 5 bases, J lost 5 bases, and 18 bases lay in between. CDR3 nucleotide sequence: TGTGCCAGCAGTCCCCGGGGGGCTCCAGGGACCGGGGAGCTGTTTTTT. As protein: CASSPRGAPGTGELFF.

This CDR3 reads CASSPRVTASSYNEQFF. CDR3 nucleotide sequence: TGTGCCAGCAGTCCGAGAGTCACAGCGAGCTCCTACAATGAGCAGTTCTTC. This chain links TRBV28 with TRBJ2-1; D uncertain. The CDR3 spans 17 residues. Trimming removed 5 bases from V and 0 bases from J, with 17 bases in between. The V gene's germline CDR1 is MDHEN and CDR2 SYDVKM.

The V gene is TRBV3-1 (or the pseudogene TRBV3-2), the J gene TRBJ1-1, with a possible D match to TRBD1 (5 bases). The V end lost 3 bases, the J end lost 1 base, and 9 bases lay between the germline ends. This CDR3 is built from 14 residues. Per germline, CDR1 LGHDT and CDR2 YNNKEL (reference sequence). CDR3 loop: CASSQGVSNTEAFF. CDR3 nucleotide sequence: TGTGCCAGCAGCCAGGGGGTATCGAACACTGAAGCTTTCTTT.

CDR3 loop: CASSRVWGVNQPQHF. The DNA for the CDR3 is TGTGCCAGTAGTAGGGTGTGGGGGGTCAATCAGCCCCAGCATTTT. The chain couples TRBV27 to TRBJ1-5, with D tentatively TRBD1 (5 bases). Per germline, CDR1 MNHEY and CDR2 SMNVEV (reference sequence). The CDR3 has 15 amino acids. Trimming cost V 9 bases and J 3 bases, with 18 bases left between them.

The V and J genes are TRBV6-5 and TRBJ2-3; 8 bases align to TRBD1. V was clipped by 5 bases and J by 4 bases; unmatched bases: 5. From germline, CDR1 is MNHEY and CDR2 SVGAGI. This CDR3 has 14 residues. The CDR3 bases are TGTGCCAGCAGTCCCAGGGGGCGGGCAGATACGCAGTATTTT. Its translation: CASSPRGRADTQYF.

This clone occurred once. The chain links TRBV12-2 to TRBJ1-3. TRBV12-2 is labeled a pseudogene. This CDR3 has 14 amino acids. This CDR3 is CASRPAWVGNTIYF. The CDR3 coding sequence is TGTGCAAGTCGCCCCGCGTGGGTCGGAAACACCATATATTTT.

The chain couples TRBV10-3 to TRBJ2-7, with TRBD2 as a possible D gene (6 bases). Trimming took off 3 bases at V and 3 bases at J, with 9 bases between the two ends. The germline V gene encodes CDR1 ENHRY and CDR2 SYGVKD. This CDR3 comprises 13 residues. The CDR3, as DNA: TGTGCCATCAGTGAAAGGCGGGACTACGAGCAGTACTTC. Its translation: CAISERRDYEQYF.